These 32 T cell receptor beta chains were sequenced from one sample in a study of radiotherapy plus CTLA-4 blockade in lung cancer. Assay used: immunoSEQ multiplex PCR; TCRdb lists only in-frame clones, some missing. This table holds about 77,000 clones, roughly 69% found once. Source: peripheral blood, taken from a patient treated with radiotherapy plus ipilimumab. These receptors were taken from a human donor with non-small cell lung cancer whose response to radiotherapy plus ipilimumab could not be evaluated.

V usage is TRBV4-1 and J usage is TRBJ2-3, with 8 bases that match TRBD2. CDR3 length equals 17 residues. The V segment lost 5 bases and the J segment 4 bases; nucleotides outside the gene matches: 14. Germline V gene sequence: CDR1 MGHRA, CDR2 YSYEKL. CDR3 coding DNA: TGCGCCAGCAGCGTAGCGGGGCCGACGTCCGGATCAGATACGCAGTATTTT. Encoded protein: CASSVAGPTSGSDTQYF.

Regarding this clone: The same CDR3 also results from other DNA sequences found in this sample. This chain joins TRBV28 and TRBJ1-2; D gene ambiguous. V shed 3 bases and J shed 4 bases, with 12 bases lying between them. Germline V CDR1 and CDR2: MDHEN, SYDVKM. The CDR3 is made up of 14 amino acids. CDR3 nucleotide sequence: TGTGCCAGCAGTTTCCTTCCAGGAATCTATGGCTACACCTTC. Translated, it gives CASSFLPGIYGYTF.

The gene calls are TRBV19 and TRBJ2-7, with D unclear. Trimming removed 4 bases from V and 4 bases from J, with 8 bases in between. Germline CDR1 reads LNHDA; CDR2 reads SQIVND (reference sequence). This CDR3 has 12 residues. CDR3 DNA sequence: TGTGCCAGTAGTACCCCAGGTTACGAGCAGTACTTC. Encoded protein: CASSTPGYEQYF.

The chain has TRBV4-1 and TRBJ1-6; TRBD1 aligns across 7 bases. CDR1 is MGHRA and CDR2 is YSYEKL in the germline V gene. The V and J ends lost 6 bases and 5 bases, in that order; junction bases with no gene match: 10. CDR3 length: 16 amino acids. The CDR3 spells CASRLTPTGDNSPLHF. CDR3 DNA: TGCGCCAGCAGACTTACCCCCACAGGGGATAATTCACCCCTCCACTTT.

CDR3 loop: CASSPTGGFGTGELFF. The CDR3 bases are TGTGCCAGTAGTCCGACAGGGGGCTTTGGCACCGGGGAGCTGTTTTTT. This rearrangement joins TRBV19 to TRBJ2-2; TRBD1 matches 10 bases. Germline lookup yields CDR1 LNHDA and CDR2 SQIVND (reference sequence). This CDR3 has 16 amino acids. Losses at the gene ends were 5 bases for V and 4 bases for J; bases not matched to a gene: 7.

This sequence joins TRBV6-5 and TRBJ2-7; 10 bases agree with TRBD1. Germline CDR1 MNHEY, CDR2 SVGAGI. The CDR3 sequence is 16 residues long. The V segment lost 0 bases and the J segment 2 bases; nucleotides outside the gene matches: 4. CDR3 residues: CASSYSGTGEAYEQYF. The CDR3 DNA reads as TGTGCCAGCAGTTACTCTGGGACAGGGGAGGCCTACGAGCAGTACTTC.

The CDR3 DNA sequence: TGTGCCAGCAGTGAATTTGGCGGGAGGGAGCAAGAGACCCAGTACTTC. Amino acids: CASSEFGGREQETQYF. The rearrangement uses TRBV2 and TRBJ2-5, with 9 positions matching TRBD2. The CDR3 is made up of 16 amino acids. V was clipped by 2 bases and J by 2 bases; unmatched bases: 6. Per the germline V gene, CDR1 is SNHLY and CDR2 is FYNNEI.

The chain has TRBV29-1 and TRBJ2-3; a possible D gene is TRBD1 (5 bases). The germline CDR1 and CDR2 sequences are SQVTM and ANQGSEA. The V end was cut by 5 bases, the J end by 0 bases, with 12 bases between. The CDR3 has 14 amino acids. DNA for the CDR3: TGCAGCGTTCTTGGACACCCTAGCACAGATACGCAGTATTTT. It is translated as CSVLGHPSTDTQYF.

The gene calls are TRBV7-9 and TRBJ1-1; unclear D gene. The CDR3 contains 15 residues. Trimming pared 5 bases from V and 0 bases from J, leaving 13 bases between. Germline V lookup: CDR1 SEHNR, CDR2 FQNEAQ (reference sequence). CDR3 sequence (DNA): TGTGCCAGCAGCGAAACTACCATGATGAACACTGAAGCTTTCTTT. Translating gives CASSETTMMNTEAFF.

This clone has a handful of counts. The V gene is TRBV7-2, the J gene TRBJ1-6; D not resolved. Germline values: CDR1 SGHTA, CDR2 FQGNSA. CDR3 length equals 13 residues. Deletions cut 4 bases from V and 10 bases from J, with 11 bases between. The CDR3 region has the DNA TGTGCCAGCAGCTACGCCGAGGGCTCACCCCTCCACTTT. Translating it yields CASSYAEGSPLHF.

The V gene is TRBV19, the J gene TRBJ1-5, with D uncertain. Germline V CDR1 and CDR2: LNHDA, SQIVND (reference sequence). This CDR3 has 15 residues. Trimming left V 6 bases short and J 4 bases short, with 16 bases between. CDR3 DNA sequence: TGTGCCAGTAGAGGTCGGGAACCCCAGAATCAGCCCCAGCATTTT. This sequence encodes CASRGREPQNQPQHF.

Notes on this clone: At the DNA level, this CDR3 is encoded by other sequences in the same sample as well. V and J are TRBV5-1 and TRBJ1-4, with 7 positions matching TRBD1. The CDR3 length is 14 residues. J lost 8 bases, V lost 4 bases, and 8 bases had no gene match. The V gene's germline CDR1 is SGHRS and CDR2 YFSETQ. CDR3 amino acids: CASSLGTVGEKLFF. The CDR3 DNA follows: TGCGCCAGCAGCCTCGGGACAGTAGGCGAAAAACTGTTTTTT.

This clone showed up just a few times. This CDR3 is also generated by other DNA sequences in the sample. The chain carries TRBV2 and TRBJ1-1, with TRBD1 as a possible D gene (5 bases). Trimming removed 4 bases from V and 2 bases from J, with 8 bases in between. The CDR3 has 13 residues. The V gene's germline CDR1 is SNHLY and CDR2 FYNNEI. The DNA of the CDR3 is TGTGCCAGCAGTGGAGACAGTAACACTGAAGCTTTCTTT. This translates into CASSGDSNTEAFF.

The CDR3 sequence is CASSEPAGGTEAFF. Written as DNA, the CDR3 is TGTGCCAGCAGTGAACCCGCAGGGGGCACTGAAGCTTTCTTT. The chain has TRBV6-1 and TRBJ1-1; 7 bases align to TRBD1. V shed 2 bases, J shed 4 bases, and the junction held 4 bases outside the gene matches. Germline CDR1 MNHNS, CDR2 SASEGT. The CDR3 has 14 residues.

The rearrangement joins TRBV2 to TRBJ2-1; 12 bases align to TRBD2. Germline lookup yields CDR1 SNHLY and CDR2 FYNNEI. The CDR3 sequence is 21 residues long. V shed 1 base and J 4 bases; nucleotides not matched to a gene: 17. Here the CDR3 reads CASSEDFGLAGGLGSYNEQFF. The DNA of the CDR3 is TGTGCCAGCAGTGAAGATTTCGGGCTAGCGGGAGGGCTGGGCTCATACAATGAGCAGTTCTTC.

The chain employs TRBV30 and TRBJ2-3, with 8 bases identical to TRBD2. This CDR3 comprises 15 residues. Germline-derived CDR1 and CDR2 are GTSNPN and SVGIG (reference sequence). The V segment lost 2 bases and the J segment 4 bases; nucleotides outside the gene matches: 8. CDR3: CAWSRGLDGADTQYF. Here the CDR3 DNA reads TGTGCCTGGAGTCGGGGACTAGACGGGGCAGATACGCAGTATTTT.

For this clone: The same CDR3 is also encoded by other DNA sequences in this sample. The chain joins TRBV7-3 to TRBJ2-2; 14 bases are a match to TRBD2. The CDR3 is 16 amino acids. The ends lost 2 bases at V and 5 bases at J; junction bases unmatched: 1. Germline V gene data show CDR1 as SGHTA and CDR2 as FQGTGA. CDR3 sequence reads: CASSLGLAGGTGELFF. In DNA form, the CDR3 reads TGTGCCAGCAGCTTAGGACTAGCGGGGGGAACCGGGGAGCTGTTTTTT.

The rearrangement links TRBV5-4 to TRBJ2-7; possible D gene TRBD2, 6 bases. Trimming took off 2 bases at V and 5 bases at J, with 17 bases between the two ends. This CDR3 is 15 amino acids long. Germline assignment: CDR1 SGHNT and CDR2 YYREEE (reference sequence). The CDR3 bases are TGTGCCAGCAGCTTAGAGAAGGGACTTACCCACGAGCAGTACTTC. Translated, it gives CASSLEKGLTHEQYF. Combining the CDR3 with reference TRBV5-4 and TRBJ2-7 gives the whole variable domain ETGVTQSPTHLIKTRGQQVTLRCSSQSGHNTVSWYQQALGQGPQFIFQYYREEENGRGNFPPRFSGLQFPNYSSELNVNALELDDSALYLCASSLEKGLTHEQYFGPGTRLTVT.

In its sample, this clone was seen a few times. A read error likely explains this, since a far larger clone differs by one base. The chain uses TRBV27 and TRBJ1-1; 7 nucleotides align to TRBD1. From germline, CDR1 is MNHEY and CDR2 SMNVEV (reference sequence). The V segment lost 6 bases and the J segment 1 base; nucleotides outside the gene matches: 2. The CDR3 runs 13 residues. Written as DNA, the CDR3 is TGTGCCAGCAGCTGGACAGGGAACACTGAAGCTTTCTTT. This gives the protein CASSWTGNTEAFF.

The rearrangement links TRBV28 to TRBJ1-4; 8 bases line up with TRBD1. The V gene end was trimmed by 5 bases and the J gene end by 2 bases; junction bases not matched to a gene: 4. The CDR3 has 15 amino acids. Per germline, CDR1 MDHEN and CDR2 SYDVKM. CDR3 nucleotides: TGTGCCAGCAGTCGCCGGACAGGGACTAATGAAAAACTGTTTTTT. Protein: CASSRRTGTNEKLFF.

The chain uses TRBV27 and TRBJ2-7, with 7 nucleotides matching TRBD1. Germline assignment: CDR1 MNHEY and CDR2 SMNVEV (reference sequence). The CDR3 sequence is 13 residues long. With 3 bases clipped from V and 5 bases from J, the junction kept 4 bases outside the gene matches. As DNA, the CDR3 is TGTGCCAGCAGTTTTCACGGGACAGACGAGCAGTACTTC. Protein product: CASSFHGTDEQYF.

The V call is TRBV4-3, the J call TRBJ2-5; tentatively, D is TRBD2 (5 bases). This CDR3 has 14 amino acids. Trimming pared 3 bases from V and 1 base from J, leaving 9 bases between. Per germline, CDR1 LGHNA and CDR2 YSLEER. DNA for the CDR3: TGCGCCAGCAGCCACGTGGGGAGCCAAGAGACCCAGTACTTC. Translated, it gives CASSHVGSQETQYF.

This clone was recorded a few times. The V call is TRBV29-1, the J call TRBJ2-5, with D possibly being TRBD2 (5 bases). Germline assignment: CDR1 SQVTM and CDR2 ANQGSEA. The CDR3 is 14 amino acids. The V end lost 4 bases, the J end lost 2 bases, and 14 bases lay between the germline ends. The CDR3 is CSVAPSRSQETQYF. CDR3 in DNA: TGCAGCGTTGCGCCTAGCAGGAGTCAAGAGACCCAGTACTTC. The entire variable domain, with the rest obtained from reference TRBV29-1 and TRBJ2-5, is as follows: SAVISQKPSRDICQRGTSLTIQCQVDSQVTMMFWYRQQPGQSLTLIATANQGSEATYESGFVIDKFPISRPNLTFSTLTVSNMSPEDSSIYLCSVAPSRSQETQYFGPGTRLLVL.

Here the CDR3 DNA reads TGCGCCAGCAGCCAAGTAGACAGGGAAAAAGAAAAACTGTTTTTT. Translating it yields CASSQVDREKEKLFF. V is TRBV4-1 and J is TRBJ1-4; TRBD1 matches 7 bases. Germline V gene sequence: CDR1 MGHRA, CDR2 YSYEKL. After removal of 1 base from V and 8 bases from J, the junction contained 7 bases not matched to a gene. The CDR3 runs to 15 residues.

The chain recombines TRBV19 with TRBJ2-1, with TRBD1 as a possible D gene (8 bases). The V and J ends lost 5 bases and 7 bases respectively, with 12 bases between them. Germline CDR1 reads LNHDA; CDR2 reads SQIVND (reference sequence). This CDR3 contains 13 residues. The CDR3 here is CASSQQGGNEQFF. As DNA, the CDR3 is TGTGCCAGTAGTCAACAGGGGGGGAATGAGCAGTTCTTC.

This clone was observed many times. This rearrangement joins TRBV19 to TRBJ1-5, with D unresolved. V was pared by 7 bases and J by 3 bases, with 13 bases between. There are 14 residues in the CDR3. CDR1 LNHDA and CDR2 SQIVND come from the germline V gene (reference sequence). In DNA, the CDR3 is TGTGCCAGTACCTCTCGACACTTCAATCAGCCCCAGCATTTT. This gives the protein CASTSRHFNQPQHF.

The J gene is TRBJ2-7, the V gene TRBV25-1, with 11 bases matching TRBD2. V lost 8 bases to trimming and J lost 2 bases; unmatched junction nucleotides: 11. The CDR3 has 16 residues. Per germline, CDR1 MGHDK and CDR2 SYGVNS. DNA for the CDR3: TGTGCCAGCTCAAGCCCCGGACTAGCGGGCACCTACGAGCAGTACTTC. Protein product: CASSSPGLAGTYEQYF.

The chain carries TRBV6-1 and TRBJ2-1; possible D gene TRBD2, 6 bases. There are 14 residues in the CDR3. V lost 3 bases to trimming and J lost 5 bases, with 11 bases between them. Germline CDR1 MNHNS, CDR2 SASEGT. For the CDR3, the DNA is TGTGCCAGCAGTGAGGCGGGAACCCACAATGAGCAGTTCTTC. It codes for CASSEAGTHNEQFF.

The chain joins TRBV29-1 to TRBJ2-1, with D perhaps TRBD1 (6 bases). The CDR3 consists of 12 residues. Trimming left V 6 bases short and J 6 bases short, with 12 bases between. CDR1 and CDR2 (germline): SQVTM, ANQGSEA. The CDR3 DNA follows: TGCAGCGTAGGGACAACCCTCAATGAGCAGTTCTTC. As protein: CSVGTTLNEQFF.

The V gene is TRBV5-1, the J gene TRBJ1-2; tentative D call: TRBD1 (5 bases). This CDR3 is built from 14 residues. With 1 base removed from V and 0 bases from J, the gap between germline ends came to 7 bases. Germline CDR1 and CDR2: SGHRS and YFSETQ. The CDR3, as DNA: TGCGCCAGCAGCTTGCCAGGGTCTAACTATGGCTACACCTTC. Its protein is CASSLPGSNYGYTF. The full variable domain, its missing parts supplied by reference TRBV5-1 and TRBJ1-2, is KAGVTQTPRYLIKTRGQQVTLSCSPISGHRSVSWYQQTPGQGLQFLFEYFSETQRNKGNFPGRFSGRQFSNSRSEMNVSTLELGDSALYLCASSLPGSNYGYTFGSGTRLTVV.

The chain combines TRBV30 with TRBJ2-5; possible D gene TRBD1, 5 bases. CDR3 size: 14 residues. V lost 0 bases, J lost 11 bases, and 19 bases lay in between. CDR1 is GTSNPN, CDR2 SVGIG, per germline (reference sequence). The CDR3 spells CAWSVRQGVVQQYF. In DNA, the CDR3 is TGTGCCTGGAGTGTACGGCAGGGTGTGGTGCAGCAGTACTTC.

DNA for the CDR3: TGTGCCAGCCCCCTGAGTAGCGGAGGGAGCACAGATACGCAGTATTTT. This translates into CASPLSSGGSTDTQYF. V usage is TRBV5-4 and J usage is TRBJ2-3; D perhaps matches TRBD2 (6 bases). V lost 7 bases and J 0 bases, leaving 18 bases between the germline ends. The germline CDR1 and CDR2 sequences are SGHNT and YYREEE (reference sequence). The CDR3 totals 16 residues.